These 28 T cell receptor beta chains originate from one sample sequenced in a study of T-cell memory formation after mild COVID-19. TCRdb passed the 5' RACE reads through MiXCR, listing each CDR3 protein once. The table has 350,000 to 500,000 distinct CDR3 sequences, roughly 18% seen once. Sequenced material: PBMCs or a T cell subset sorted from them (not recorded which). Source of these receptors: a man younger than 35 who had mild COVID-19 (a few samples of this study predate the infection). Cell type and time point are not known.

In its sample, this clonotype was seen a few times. DNA for the CDR3: TGCAGTGCTAGGGACCTCCAGGGATCTAATGAAAAACTGTTTTTT. This gives the protein CSARDLQGSNEKLFF. The V and J genes are TRBV20-1 and TRBJ1-4; tentatively, D is TRBD1 (5 bases). The CDR3 consists of 15 residues. V lost 3 bases and J 3 bases, leaving 14 bases between the germline ends. Germline V gene lookup returns CDR1 DFQATT and CDR2 SNEGSKA (reference sequence).

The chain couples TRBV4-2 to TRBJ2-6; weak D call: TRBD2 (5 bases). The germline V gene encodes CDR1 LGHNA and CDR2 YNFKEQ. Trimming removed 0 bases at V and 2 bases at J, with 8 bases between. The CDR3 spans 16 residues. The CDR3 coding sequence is TGTGCCAGCAGCCAAGATTGGGGAGCTGGGGCCAACGTCCTGACTTTC. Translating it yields CASSQDWGAGANVLTF.

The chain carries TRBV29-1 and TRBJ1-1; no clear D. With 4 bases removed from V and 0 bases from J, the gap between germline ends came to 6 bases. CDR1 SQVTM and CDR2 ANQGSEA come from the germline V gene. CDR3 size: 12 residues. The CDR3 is CSVVQLNTEAFF. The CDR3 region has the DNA TGCAGCGTTGTTCAGCTGAACACTGAAGCTTTCTTT.

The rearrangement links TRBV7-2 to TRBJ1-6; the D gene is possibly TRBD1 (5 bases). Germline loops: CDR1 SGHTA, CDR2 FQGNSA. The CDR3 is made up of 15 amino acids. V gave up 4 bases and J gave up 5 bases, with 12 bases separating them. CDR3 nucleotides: TGTGCCAGCAGCTGGGCAGGGTCGGATAATTCACCCCTCCACTTT. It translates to CASSWAGSDNSPLHF.

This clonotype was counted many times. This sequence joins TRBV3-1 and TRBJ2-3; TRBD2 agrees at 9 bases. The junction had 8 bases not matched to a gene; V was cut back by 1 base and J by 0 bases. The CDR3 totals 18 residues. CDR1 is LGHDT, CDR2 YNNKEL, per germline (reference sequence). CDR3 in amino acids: CASSQGETSGLSTDTQYF. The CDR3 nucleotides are TGTGCCAGCAGCCAAGGGGAGACTAGCGGATTGAGCACAGATACGCAGTATTTT.

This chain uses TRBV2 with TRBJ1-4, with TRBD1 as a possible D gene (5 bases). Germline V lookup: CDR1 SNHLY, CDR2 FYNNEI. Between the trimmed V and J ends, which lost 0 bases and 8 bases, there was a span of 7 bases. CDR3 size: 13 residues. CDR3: CASSEAGHEKLFF. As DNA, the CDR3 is TGTGCCAGCAGTGAAGCTGGACACGAAAAACTGTTTTTT.

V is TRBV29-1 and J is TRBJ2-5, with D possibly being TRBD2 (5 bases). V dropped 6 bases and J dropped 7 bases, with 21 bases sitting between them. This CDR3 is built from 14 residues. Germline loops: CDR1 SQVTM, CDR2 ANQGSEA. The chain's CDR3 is CSVLISEGIGTQYF. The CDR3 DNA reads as TGCAGCGTCCTGATCAGCGAGGGTATTGGGACCCAGTACTTC.

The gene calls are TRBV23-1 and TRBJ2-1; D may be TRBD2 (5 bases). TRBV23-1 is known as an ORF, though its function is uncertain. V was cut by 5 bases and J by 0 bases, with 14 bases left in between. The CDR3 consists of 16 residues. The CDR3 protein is CASSSRGRASYNEQFF. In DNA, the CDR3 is TGCGCCAGCAGTAGCCGGGGAAGAGCCTCCTACAATGAGCAGTTCTTC.

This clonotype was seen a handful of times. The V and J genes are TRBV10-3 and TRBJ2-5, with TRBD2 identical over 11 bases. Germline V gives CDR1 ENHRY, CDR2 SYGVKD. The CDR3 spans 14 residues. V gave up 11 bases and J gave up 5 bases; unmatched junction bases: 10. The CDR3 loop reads CASRGLAGGETQYF. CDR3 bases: TGTGCCTCTAGGGGGCTAGCGGGGGGCGAGACCCAGTACTTC.

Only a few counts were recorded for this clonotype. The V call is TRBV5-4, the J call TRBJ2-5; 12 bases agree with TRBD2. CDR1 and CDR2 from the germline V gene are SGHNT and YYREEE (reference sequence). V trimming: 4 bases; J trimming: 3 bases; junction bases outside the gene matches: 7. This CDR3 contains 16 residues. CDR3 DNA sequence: TGTGCCAGCAGCAGAGGGCTAGCGGGGGGGGAAGAGACCCAGTACTTC. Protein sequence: CASSRGLAGGEETQYF.

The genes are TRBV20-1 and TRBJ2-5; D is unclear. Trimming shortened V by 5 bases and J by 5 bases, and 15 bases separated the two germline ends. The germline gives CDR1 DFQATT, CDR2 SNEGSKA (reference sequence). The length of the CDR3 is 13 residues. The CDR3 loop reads CSAGGWFLETQYF. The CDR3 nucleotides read TGCAGTGCTGGTGGTTGGTTCTTGGAGACCCAGTACTTC.

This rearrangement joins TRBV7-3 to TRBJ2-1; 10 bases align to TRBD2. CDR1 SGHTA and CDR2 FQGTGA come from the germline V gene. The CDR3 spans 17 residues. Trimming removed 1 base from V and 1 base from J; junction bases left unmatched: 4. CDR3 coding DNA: TGTGCCAGCAGCTTAAGTAGCGGGGGGATATCCTACAATGAGCAGTTCTTC. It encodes CASSLSSGGISYNEQFF.

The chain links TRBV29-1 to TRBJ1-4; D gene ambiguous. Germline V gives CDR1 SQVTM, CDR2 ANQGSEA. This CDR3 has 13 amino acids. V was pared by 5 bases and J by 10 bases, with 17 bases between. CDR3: CSVMSETSRKLFF. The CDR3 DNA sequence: TGCAGCGTTATGAGTGAGACTTCGCGAAAACTGTTTTTT.

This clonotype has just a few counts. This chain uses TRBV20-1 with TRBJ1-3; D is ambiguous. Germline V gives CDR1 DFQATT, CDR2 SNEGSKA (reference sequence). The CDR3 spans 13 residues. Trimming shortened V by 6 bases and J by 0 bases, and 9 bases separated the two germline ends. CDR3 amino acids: CSASADSGNTIYF. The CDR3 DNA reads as TGCAGTGCCAGTGCAGACTCTGGAAACACCATATATTTT.

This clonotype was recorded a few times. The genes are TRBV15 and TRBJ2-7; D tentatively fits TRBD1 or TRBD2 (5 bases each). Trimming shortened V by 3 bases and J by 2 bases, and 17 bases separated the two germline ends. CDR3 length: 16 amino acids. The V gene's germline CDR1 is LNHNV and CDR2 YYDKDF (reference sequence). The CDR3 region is CATSRALWGYTYEQYV. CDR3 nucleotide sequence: TGTGCCACCAGCAGGGCCCTGTGGGGGTATACCTACGAGCAGTACGTC.

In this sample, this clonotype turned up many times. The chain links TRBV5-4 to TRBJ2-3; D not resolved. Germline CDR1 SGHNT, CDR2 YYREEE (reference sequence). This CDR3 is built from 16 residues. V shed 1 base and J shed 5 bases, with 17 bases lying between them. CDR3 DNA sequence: TGTGCCAGCAGCTTGAGCTCTAGTAGGTTGGGAGATACGCAGTATTTT. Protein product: CASSLSSSRLGDTQYF.

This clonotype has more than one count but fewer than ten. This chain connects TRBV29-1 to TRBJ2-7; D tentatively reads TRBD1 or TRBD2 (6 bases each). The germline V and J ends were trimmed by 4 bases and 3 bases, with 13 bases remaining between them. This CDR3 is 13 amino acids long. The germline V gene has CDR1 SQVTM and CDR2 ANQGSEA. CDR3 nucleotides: TGCAGCGTTGTTTGGGGGGCCGGCTACGAGCAGTACTTC. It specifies CSVVWGAGYEQYF.

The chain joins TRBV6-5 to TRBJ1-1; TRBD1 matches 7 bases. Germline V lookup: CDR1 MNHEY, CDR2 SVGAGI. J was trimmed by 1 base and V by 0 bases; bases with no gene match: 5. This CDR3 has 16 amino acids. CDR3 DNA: TGTGCCAGCAGTTACTCGAAAGGGACAGCGAACACTGAAGCTTTCTTT. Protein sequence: CASSYSKGTANTEAFF.

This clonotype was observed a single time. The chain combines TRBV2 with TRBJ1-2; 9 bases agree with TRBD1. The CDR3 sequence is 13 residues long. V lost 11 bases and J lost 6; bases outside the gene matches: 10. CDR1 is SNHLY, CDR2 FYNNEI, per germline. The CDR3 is CAGETGGRDGYTF. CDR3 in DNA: TGTGCCGGGGAGACAGGGGGAAGGGATGGCTACACCTTC.

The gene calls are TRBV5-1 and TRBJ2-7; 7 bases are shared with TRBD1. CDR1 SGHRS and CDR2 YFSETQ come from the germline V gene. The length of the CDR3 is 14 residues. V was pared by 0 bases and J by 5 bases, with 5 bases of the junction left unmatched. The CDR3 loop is CASSLVQGFDEQYF. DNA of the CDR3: TGCGCCAGCAGCTTGGTACAGGGGTTCGACGAGCAGTACTTC.

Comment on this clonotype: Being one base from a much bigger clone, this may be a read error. This CDR3 reads CASSWGENEQFF. The CDR3 nucleotides read TGTGCCAGCAGCTGGGGGGAGAATGAGCAGTTCTTC. This chain joins TRBV5-4 and TRBJ2-1, with D tentatively TRBD2 (6 bases). Germline V CDR1 and CDR2: SGHNT, YYREEE (reference sequence). This CDR3 region has 12 residues. V was shortened by 3 bases and J by 7 bases, with 8 bases between the two germline ends.

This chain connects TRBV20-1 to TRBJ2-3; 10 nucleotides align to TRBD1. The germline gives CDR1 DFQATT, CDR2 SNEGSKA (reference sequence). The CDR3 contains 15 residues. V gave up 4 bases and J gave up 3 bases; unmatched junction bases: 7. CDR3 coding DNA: TGCAGTGCTAAAGTAGGGACAGGGGAAACAGATACGCAGTATTTT. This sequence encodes CSAKVGTGETDTQYF.

For the CDR3, the DNA is TGTGCCAGCAGCCCGCAACTTGGACTAGCGGCCAACGAGCAGTACGTC. It codes for CASSPQLGLAANEQYV. The rearrangement joins TRBV6-2 or TRBV6-3 to TRBJ2-7, with 10 bases fitting TRBD2. CDR1 MNHEY and CDR2 SVGEGT come from the germline V gene. This CDR3 contains 16 residues. Germline trimming cut 6 bases from V and 5 bases from J; bases unmatched to any gene: 13.

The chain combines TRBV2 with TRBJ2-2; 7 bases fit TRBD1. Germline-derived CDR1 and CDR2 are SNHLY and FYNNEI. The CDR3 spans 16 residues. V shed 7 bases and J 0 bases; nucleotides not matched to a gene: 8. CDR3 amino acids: CASMAPGQSNTGELFF. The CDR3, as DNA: TGTGCCAGCATGGCTCCGGGACAGTCGAACACCGGGGAGCTGTTTTTT.

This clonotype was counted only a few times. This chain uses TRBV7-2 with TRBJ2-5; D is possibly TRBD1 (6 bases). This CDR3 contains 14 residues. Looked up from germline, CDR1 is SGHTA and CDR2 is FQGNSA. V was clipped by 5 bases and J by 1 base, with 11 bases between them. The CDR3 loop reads CASSNTGSQETQYF. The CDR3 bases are TGTGCCAGCAGCAACACAGGGTCCCAAGAGACCCAGTACTTC. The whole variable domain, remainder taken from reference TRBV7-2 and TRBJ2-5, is GAGVSQSPSNKVTEKGKDVELRCDPISGHTALYWYRQSLGQGLEFLIYFQGNSAPDKSGLPSDRFSAERTGGSVSTLTIQRTQQEDSAVYLCASSNTGSQETQYFGPGTRLLVL.

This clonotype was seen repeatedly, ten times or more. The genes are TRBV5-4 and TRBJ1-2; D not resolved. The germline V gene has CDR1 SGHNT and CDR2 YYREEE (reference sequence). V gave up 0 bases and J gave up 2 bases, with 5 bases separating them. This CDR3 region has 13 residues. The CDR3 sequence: CASSLDTNYGYTF. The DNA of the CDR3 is TGTGCCAGCAGCTTGGACACCAACTATGGCTACACCTTC.

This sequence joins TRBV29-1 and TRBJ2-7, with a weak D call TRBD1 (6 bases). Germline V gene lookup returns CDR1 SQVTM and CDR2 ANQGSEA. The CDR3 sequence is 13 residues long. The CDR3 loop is CRLDRFYPLEQYV. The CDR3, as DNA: TGCAGGTTAGACAGGTTCTACCCCCTCGAGCAGTACGTC.

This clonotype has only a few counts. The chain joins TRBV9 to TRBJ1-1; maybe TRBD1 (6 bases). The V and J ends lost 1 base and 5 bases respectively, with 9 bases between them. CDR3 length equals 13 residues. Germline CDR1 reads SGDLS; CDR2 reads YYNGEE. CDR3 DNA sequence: TGTGCCAGCAGCGTATGGACAGCAACTGAAGCTTTCTTT. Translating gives CASSVWTATEAFF.